Following are 16 T cell receptor beta chains from one sample sequenced in a study of T cell changes during pregnancy in multiple sclerosis. The data were produced by immunoSEQ multiplex PCR, yet TCRdb's version contains in-frame clones alone and is incomplete. The sample has 95,000 to 150,000 clones, approximately 94% seen once. The sample was peripheral blood, taken before pregnancy. These receptors all come from a female donor with multiple sclerosis, enrolled in a pregnancy study.

The CDR3 DNA is TGTGCCAGCACCAACGAGCGGGGGACAGATCTTCTGCAGTACTTC. Residues: CASTNERGTDLLQYF. The V call is TRBV6-1, the J call TRBJ2-7, with a tentative D call TRBD2 (8 bases). The CDR3 has 15 residues. Trimming cost V 7 bases and J 9 bases, with 25 bases left between them. Per germline, CDR1 MNHNS and CDR2 SASEGT.

The chain recombines TRBV9 with TRBJ1-1; perhaps TRBD1 as D (6 bases). The ends were cut back, 3 bases at V and 5 bases at J, with 20 bases in the middle. There are 16 residues in the CDR3. The germline gives CDR1 SGDLS, CDR2 YYNGEE. CDR3 nucleotides: TGTGCCAGCAGCGACACCCCAGGGCAGGGGCGTACTGAAGCTTTCTTT. It is translated as CASSDTPGQGRTEAFF.

V gene TRBV10-3 combines with J gene TRBJ2-2; 7 nucleotides agree with TRBD2. Germline V lookup: CDR1 ENHRY, CDR2 SYGVKD. The CDR3 contains 14 residues. The J segment lost 1 base and the V segment lost 8 bases, leaving 4 bases of the junction unmatched. The CDR3 nucleotides read TGTGCCATCGGGGGGGGACTGAACACCGGGGAGCTGTTTTTT. It specifies CAIGGGLNTGELFF.

The chain recombines TRBV6-1 with TRBJ2-7; TRBD2 matches 8 bases. The germline gives CDR1 MNHNS, CDR2 SASEGT. V trimming: 4 bases; J trimming: 0 bases; junction bases outside the gene matches: 5. This CDR3 contains 15 residues. CDR3 coding DNA: TGTGCCAGCAGTGCTCTAGCGGGCCCCTCCTACGAGCAGTACTTC. Translation: CASSALAGPSYEQYF.

About this clone itself: Other DNA sequences in this sample translate to the same CDR3. V and J are TRBV18 and TRBJ1-4; 7 nucleotides line up with TRBD1. Per germline, CDR1 KGHSH and CDR2 LQKENI. The CDR3 consists of 16 residues. V gave up 1 base and J gave up 0 bases; unmatched junction bases: 2. The CDR3 reads CASSPRQGATNEKLFF. The CDR3 DNA is TGTGCCAGCTCACCACGACAGGGCGCAACTAATGAAAAACTGTTTTTT.

This chain joins TRBV6-1 and TRBJ2-2; D might be TRBD1 (7 bases). This CDR3 has 15 residues. In germline, CDR1 is MNHNS, CDR2 SASEGT. V was shortened by 8 bases and J by 6 bases, with 19 bases between the two germline ends. For the CDR3, the DNA is TGTGCCAGCGGCGGGACAGACAATTGGGCCGGGGAGCTGTTTTTT. Amino acids: CASGGTDNWAGELFF.

In DNA, the CDR3 is TGTGCCAGCAGTTCTTACTGGACTAGCGGGAGATTGGATACGCAGTATTTT. It codes for CASSSYWTSGRLDTQYF. The chain carries TRBV27 and TRBJ2-3, with TRBD2 matching over 13 bases. The CDR3 length is 17 residues. After removal of 4 bases from V and 6 bases from J, the junction contained 10 bases not matched to a gene. Per the germline V gene, CDR1 is MNHEY and CDR2 is SMNVEV (reference sequence).

The gene calls are TRBV30 and TRBJ1-1; tentatively, D is TRBD1 (5 bases). The CDR3 sequence is 13 residues long. Per germline, CDR1 GTSNPN and CDR2 SVGIG (reference sequence). V was cut by 5 bases and J by 10 bases, with 20 bases left in between. The CDR3 DNA sequence: TGTGCCTGGGACCGTTTGGGGCGCAGTGTAGCTTTCTTT. Protein sequence: CAWDRLGRSVAFF.

The chain links TRBV6-1 to TRBJ1-1; tentatively, D is TRBD1 (6 bases). The CDR3 runs 19 residues. In germline, CDR1 is MNHNS, CDR2 SASEGT. V was cut by 4 bases and J by 1 base, with 25 bases left in between. This CDR3 is CASSGGQQPILIRNTEAFF. The CDR3 DNA is TGTGCCAGCAGTGGCGGACAGCAGCCCATTCTGATAAGGAACACTGAAGCTTTCTTT.

The rearrangement uses TRBV9 and TRBJ2-3, with 9 bases that match TRBD2. The CDR3 runs to 16 residues. Per germline, CDR1 SGDLS and CDR2 YYNGEE. Losses at the gene ends were 4 bases for V and 1 base for J; bases not matched to a gene: 7. CDR3 protein: CASSPRVAGGTDTQYF. Here the CDR3 DNA reads TGTGCCAGCAGCCCCCGGGTAGCGGGGGGCACAGATACGCAGTATTTT.

The CDR3 is CASSPQGVRVYEQYF. The CDR3, as DNA: TGTGCCAGCAGCCCCCAAGGGGTCCGGGTCTACGAGCAGTACTTC. This chain joins TRBV5-5 and TRBJ2-7, with D possibly TRBD1 on 5 matching bases. The CDR3 is 15 residues long. The germline V and J ends were trimmed by 4 bases and 3 bases, with 17 bases remaining between them. Germline values: CDR1 SGHKS, CDR2 YYEKEE (reference sequence).

The chain has TRBV2 and TRBJ2-3, with TRBD2 matching over 14 bases. This CDR3 has 16 residues. Germline CDR1 and CDR2: SNHLY and FYNNEI. V shed 7 bases, J shed 3 bases, and the junction held 6 bases outside the gene matches. The CDR3 nucleotides read TGTGCCAGCAATCAACGGACTAGCGGGAGGACAGATACGCAGTATTTT. Translation: CASNQRTSGRTDTQYF.

The chain has TRBV12-1 and TRBJ2-6; the listed D gene, TRBD2, was not tested against the DNA. TRBV12-1 is a pseudogene. The CDR3 sequence is 19 residues long. The CDR3 nucleotides read TGTGCCAGCAGCCCGTGGACAGACGGGGGGCTCTCTGGGGCCAACGTCCTGACTTTC. Translated, it gives CASSPWTDGGLSGANVLTF.

CDR3 nucleotide sequence: TGTGCCAGCAGCCCCCGGTCCTACGAGCAGTACTTC. Translated: CASSPRSYEQYF. The gene calls are TRBV5-5 and TRBJ2-5; no clear D. The J call may be incorrect, as the DNA end agrees better with TRBJ2-7. The CDR3 covers 12 residues. The germline gives CDR1 SGHKS, CDR2 YYEKEE (reference sequence).

This chain links TRBV27 with TRBJ2-1; 10 bases agree with TRBD2. J gave up 7 bases and V 4 bases, and 7 bases lay outside the gene matches. This CDR3 has 15 residues. Germline CDR1 MNHEY, CDR2 SMNVEV (reference sequence). This chain's CDR3 is CASSSRTSGGNEQFF. The DNA for the CDR3 is TGTGCCAGCAGTTCTCGGACTAGCGGAGGTAATGAGCAGTTCTTC.

CDR3 DNA: TGCGCCAGCAGCTTGGCGGGCCAGGGGGCTTTCTTT. This gives the protein CASSLAGQGAFF. The chain uses TRBV5-1 and TRBJ1-1; tentatively, D is TRBD1 (6 bases). From germline, CDR1 is SGHRS and CDR2 YFSETQ. V was pared by 0 bases and J by 11 bases, with 11 bases between. CDR3 size: 12 residues.